Below, 21 T cell receptor beta chains from the same sample are listed, as sequenced in a study of cytomegalovirus exposure and HLA in healthy donors. PCR involved 60 Vbeta and 13 Jbeta primers. Using immunoSEQ multiplex PCR, the repertoire was profiled, and TCRdb retains in-frame clones only, with some absent. There are about 110,000 clones in the sample; around 81% occur only once, and less than 2.5% lies in the top ten. The sequenced material came from PBMCs. The receptor set was obtained from a woman under 40 in good health and CMV-seronegative.

There are a few counts of this clone. The rearrangement uses TRBV27 and TRBJ2-2; D unresolved. CDR1 and CDR2 from the germline V gene are MNHEY and SMNVEV (reference sequence). The CDR3 sequence is 12 residues long. Trimming cost V 2 bases and J 5 bases, with 3 bases left between them. The CDR3 DNA follows: TGTGCCAGCAGTTTACCGACCGGGGAGCTGTTTTTT. Amino acid sequence: CASSLPTGELFF.

The rearrangement links TRBV28 to TRBJ1-5; D is uncertain. The V end was cut by 8 bases, the J end by 3 bases, with 20 bases between. Germline V gene sequence: CDR1 MDHEN, CDR2 SYDVKM. The CDR3 loop spans 16 amino acids. This CDR3 reads CASSFTQTSLNQPQHF. DNA of the CDR3: TGTGCCAGCTCTTTTACCCAAACTTCACTCAATCAGCCCCAGCATTTT.

The J gene is TRBJ2-3, the V gene TRBV6-1, with D hard to call. V gave up 1 base and J gave up 4 bases, with 9 bases separating them. Per the germline V gene, CDR1 is MNHNS and CDR2 is SASEGT. The CDR3 length is 14 residues. CDR3 loop: CASSEGYSADTQYF. DNA for the CDR3: TGTGCCAGCAGTGAAGGCTATAGTGCAGATACGCAGTATTTT.

This chain joins TRBV27 and TRBJ1-5; 11 positions agree with TRBD1. The CDR3 loop spans 15 amino acids. From germline, CDR1 is MNHEY and CDR2 SMNVEV (reference sequence). The trim removed 5 bases at V and 6 bases at J, leaving 6 bases unmatched. The CDR3 DNA reads as TGTGCCAGCAGTGTCGGGACAGGGGGTCTTCAGCCCCAGCATTTT. It yields the protein CASSVGTGGLQPQHF.

The sample holds a few counts of this clone. CDR3 region: CASSQWTENTEAFF. CDR3 in DNA: TGCGCCAGCAGCCAATGGACAGAGAACACTGAAGCTTTCTTT. V is TRBV4-1 and J is TRBJ1-1, with a tentative D call TRBD1 (6 bases). This CDR3 is 14 amino acids long. V shed 2 bases and J shed 1 base, with 8 bases lying between them. Germline-derived CDR1 and CDR2 are MGHRA and YSYEKL.

The genes are TRBV11-2 and TRBJ2-1; D might be TRBD1 (5 bases). Germline CDR1 is SGHAT and CDR2 is FQNNGV. This CDR3 region has 15 residues. Trimming took 5 bases from V and 4 from J, leaving 15 bases between them. The CDR3, as DNA: TGTGCCAGCAGCCTCGGCTCGGCAGGGTACAATGAGCAGTTCTTC. Translating it yields CASSLGSAGYNEQFF.

This clone was seen once. The chain carries TRBV2 and TRBJ1-2, with a weak D call TRBD1 (5 bases). The V gene lost 0 bases and the J gene lost 7 bases, with 12 bases spanning the gap. This CDR3 is 14 amino acids long. Germline lookup yields CDR1 SNHLY and CDR2 FYNNEI. CDR3 residues: CASSEALRGSGYTF. DNA of the CDR3: TGTGCCAGCAGTGAAGCGCTTCGGGGGTCTGGCTACACCTTC.

The sample holds a few counts of this clone. The chain carries TRBV6-5 and TRBJ1-1; tentative D call: TRBD1 (6 bases). V was clipped by 4 bases and J by 2 bases, with 14 bases between them. The CDR3 is 15 residues long. CDR1 and CDR2 from the germline V gene are MNHEY and SVGAGI. In DNA, the CDR3 is TGTGCCAGCAGTTTCCACAGGGACCTTAACACTGAAGCTTTCTTT. Translated, it gives CASSFHRDLNTEAFF.

This chain connects TRBV5-1 to TRBJ2-7, with 11 nucleotides matching TRBD2. The germline V gene encodes CDR1 SGHRS and CDR2 YFSETQ. After removal of 0 bases from V and 3 bases from J, the junction contained 8 bases not matched to a gene. CDR3 size: 17 residues. The CDR3 is CASSLGDLAGGHYEQYF. Here the CDR3 DNA reads TGCGCCAGCAGCTTGGGTGATCTAGCGGGAGGCCACTACGAGCAGTACTTC.

As concerns this clone: Other DNA sequences of this sample code for an identical CDR3. This sequence joins TRBV28 and TRBJ2-2; 11 bases match TRBD2. Germline CDR1 reads MDHEN; CDR2 reads SYDVKM. Trimming at V came to 7 bases and at J to 1 base, leaving 11 bases not matched to a gene. This CDR3 has 18 amino acids. The DNA of the CDR3 is TGTGCCAGCACGCGAATCGGGCTAGCGGGAGGGAACACCGGGGAGCTGTTTTTT. It yields the protein CASTRIGLAGGNTGELFF.

This sequence joins TRBV4-1 and TRBJ1-5; D is unresolved. The CDR3 is 14 residues long. CDR1 and CDR2 (germline): MGHRA, YSYEKL. V was trimmed by 1 base and J by 6 bases, leaving 10 bases between them. Here the CDR3 reads CASSQGRHGQPQHF. In nucleotides, the CDR3 is TGCGCCAGCAGCCAAGGCAGGCACGGTCAGCCCCAGCATTTT.

This chain connects TRBV9 to TRBJ2-5; D is unresolved. Trimming removed 2 bases from V and 7 bases from J, with 15 bases in between. The CDR3 totals 14 residues. Germline V gene lookup returns CDR1 SGDLS and CDR2 YYNGEE. DNA for the CDR3: TGTGCCAGCAGCGTCGCACCCAAGTCAGGGACCCAGTACTTC. Protein product: CASSVAPKSGTQYF.

This chain links TRBV18 with TRBJ2-5; maybe TRBD1 (6 bases). The J call may be faulty, since TRBJ2-7 better matches the DNA end. The CDR3 runs to 15 residues. CDR1 KGHSH and CDR2 LQKENI come from the germline V gene. The CDR3 DNA reads as TGTGCCAGCTCACCAAGGCAGGGGCCTACCTACGAGCAGTACTTC. Its translation: CASSPRQGPTYEQYF.

The chain is built from TRBV7-9 and TRBJ1-1; TRBD1 is a possible D gene (5 bases). The germline V gene encodes CDR1 SEHNR and CDR2 FQNEAQ (reference sequence). This CDR3 has 14 residues. V was clipped by 3 bases and J by 0 bases, with 8 bases between them. The CDR3 spells CASSLTAVNTEAFF. In nucleotides, the CDR3 is TGTGCCAGCAGCTTGACAGCCGTGAACACTGAAGCTTTCTTT. Variable domain in full (rest from reference TRBV7-9 and TRBJ1-1): DTGVSQNPRHKITKRGQNVTFRCDPISEHNRLYWYRQTLGQGPEFLTYFQNEAQLEKSRLLSDRFSAERPKGSFSTLEIQRTEQGDSAMYLCASSLTAVNTEAFFGQGTRLTVV.

This clone occurred once. This chain uses TRBV7-2 with TRBJ2-1; 8 bases line up with TRBD2. V lost 5 bases to trimming and J lost 2 bases; unmatched junction nucleotides: 14. This CDR3 spans 18 amino acids. Germline V gene data show CDR1 as SGHTA and CDR2 as FQGNSA. The CDR3 protein is CASSPRGVSSGPYNEQFF. The CDR3 region has the DNA TGTGCCAGCAGCCCCCGAGGGGTATCTAGCGGGCCCTACAATGAGCAGTTCTTC.

This sequence joins TRBV5-1 and TRBJ1-3; D not resolved. The CDR3 length is 12 residues. V shed 4 bases and J shed 8 bases, with 10 bases lying between them. Germline V gene data show CDR1 as SGHRS and CDR2 as YFSETQ. CDR3 in DNA: TGCGCCAGCAGCCTGAACGGGGACACCATATATTTT. This encodes CASSLNGDTIYF.

This clone came up a few times. The chain joins TRBV7-6 to TRBJ2-1; D may be TRBD2 (6 bases). The CDR3 extends over 15 amino acids. Looked up from germline, CDR1 is SGHVS and CDR2 is FNYEAQ. V lost 1 base and J 3 bases, leaving 10 bases between the germline ends. The DNA of the CDR3 is TGTGCCAGCAGCTTAGACGGGAGTATCTACAATGAGCAGTTCTTC. Protein sequence: CASSLDGSIYNEQFF.

The CDR3 loop reads CASSLETGGSGELFF. The CDR3, as DNA: TGTGCCAGCAGCTTGGAGACAGGGGGCTCCGGGGAGCTGTTTTTT. V usage is TRBV5-4 and J usage is TRBJ2-2, with 10 bases lining up with TRBD1. V trimming: 0 bases; J trimming: 6 bases; junction bases outside the gene matches: 2. Germline CDR1 reads SGHNT; CDR2 reads YYREEE (reference sequence). This CDR3 is built from 15 residues.

The chain carries TRBV21-1 and TRBJ2-1; the table's D call, TRBD2, was not checked against the DNA. TRBV21-1 is a documented pseudogene. The CDR3 has 19 residues. The DNA of the CDR3 is TGTGCCAGCAGCAAGAAAACCTGGACTAGCGGGAGGAGGGATGATGAGCAGTTCTTC. This encodes CASSKKTWTSGRRDDEQFF.

The chain recombines TRBV29-1 with TRBJ2-1; no clear D gene. Germline CDR1 is SQVTM and CDR2 is ANQGSEA. Trimming removed 6 bases from V and 7 bases from J, with 16 bases in between. CDR3 length: 13 amino acids. DNA for the CDR3: TGCAGCGTCGATCGACTGGGTCAGAATGAGCAGTTCTTC. Amino acids: CSVDRLGQNEQFF.

This clone has just a few counts. CDR3 residues: CASSIDPSRETQYF. The DNA for the CDR3 is TGTGCCAGTAGTATAGACCCTAGCCGGGAGACCCAGTACTTC. V gene TRBV19 combines with J gene TRBJ2-5, with D perhaps TRBD2 (5 bases). The ends were cut back, 0 bases at V and 5 bases at J, with 10 bases in the middle. CDR1 is LNHDA, CDR2 SQIVND, per germline (reference sequence). The CDR3 has 14 amino acids.